The next 6 T cell receptor beta chains were all read from a single sample in a study of T cell repertoires in cytomegalovirus infection. Each CDR3 protein gets one entry after TCRdb re-called the reads with MiXCR. This table has about 400,000 distinct CDR3 sequences, less than 20% appearing once. Sequencing was done on a sample of PBMCs. The receptor set was obtained from a human donor in good health (CMV status not recorded). Some clones in this sample may be carry-over from other donors' samples.

V usage is TRBV7-2 and J usage is TRBJ2-5, with D possibly being TRBD2 (5 bases). The germline V gene has CDR1 SGHTA and CDR2 FQGNSA. The CDR3 loop spans 14 amino acids. V was pared by 5 bases and J by 2 bases, with 12 bases between. CDR3 loop: CASSPGLKQETQYF. Written as DNA, the CDR3 is TGTGCCAGCAGCCCCGGACTTAAACAAGAGACCCAGTACTTC.

This clonotype showed up just a few times. The CDR3 DNA reads TGTGCCAGCAGTGATACCGGGACAGGTATCGAAAAACTGTTTTTT. Protein sequence: CASSDTGTGIEKLFF. V is TRBV2 and J is TRBJ1-4, with 8 nucleotides matching TRBD1. CDR3 length equals 15 residues. V shed 3 bases, J shed 8 bases, and the junction held 8 bases outside the gene matches. Germline CDR1 reads SNHLY; CDR2 reads FYNNEI.

This clonotype was recorded at least ten times. The chain links TRBV7-6 to TRBJ2-5, with 9 bases aligning to TRBD2. The germline gives CDR1 SGHVS, CDR2 FNYEAQ. The CDR3 covers 17 residues. The ends lost 3 bases at V and 4 bases at J; junction bases unmatched: 12. As DNA, the CDR3 is TGTGCCAGCAGCTTTAGAGGGGGGTATAGCGGGGGAGAGACCCAGTACTTC. It is translated as CASSFRGGYSGGETQYF.

J is TRBJ2-3 and V is TRBV7-8, with D perhaps being TRBD1 or TRBD2 (5 bases each). The V gene's germline CDR1 is SGHVS and CDR2 FQNEAQ. Trimming took 5 bases from V and 4 from J, leaving 22 bases between them. This CDR3 is built from 17 residues. Here the CDR3 reads CASSRPTRWGISDTQYF. CDR3 nucleotide sequence: TGTGCCAGCAGCCGTCCCACTCGGTGGGGGATCTCAGATACGCAGTATTTT.

The table lists this clonotype with many counts. The chain has TRBV7-8 and TRBJ1-1; D remains ambiguous. Between the trimmed V and J ends, which lost 0 bases and 4 bases, there was a span of 9 bases. Germline V lookup: CDR1 SGHVS, CDR2 FQNEAQ. The CDR3 has 14 residues. The CDR3 sequence is CASSLAGWITEAFF. In DNA form, the CDR3 reads TGTGCCAGCAGCTTAGCAGGTTGGATCACTGAAGCTTTCTTT.

The gene calls are TRBV6-1 and TRBJ2-2; D remains unclear. CDR1 and CDR2 from the germline V gene are MNHNS and SASEGT. The V end lost 3 bases, the J end lost 4 bases, and 15 bases lay between the germline ends. The CDR3 is 16 amino acids. CDR3 in amino acids: CASSDLRQPITGELFF. The CDR3 DNA sequence: TGTGCCAGCAGTGACCTCCGACAACCGATCACCGGGGAGCTGTTTTTT.